The rows below give T cell receptor beta chains drawn from one sample of a study of T-cell reconstitution after alpha-beta-depleted transplantation in children. Each CDR3 protein gets one entry after TCRdb re-called the PCR reads with MiXCR. The table includes roughly 500,000 distinct CDR3 sequences, 10% detected once. The sample was PBMCs, taken before TCRalphabeta/CD19-depleted stem cell transplant. Receptors were obtained from a child aged 2-15 years with inherited bone marrow failure, due to receive a stem cell transplant. The CDR3 runs from the conserved cysteine through the conserved F or W. Each record gives: V gene, J gene, CDR3 protein.

v_gene: TRBV7-2
j_gene: TRBJ1-5
CDR3aa: CASSLQRTQPQHF

v_gene: TRBV29-1
j_gene: TRBJ2-7
CDR3aa: CSVGAGQEQYF

v_gene: TRBV3-1
j_gene: TRBJ2-5
CDR3aa: CASSQAPRVQETQYF

v_gene: TRBV7-2
j_gene: TRBJ1-3
CDR3aa: CAWRAPGNTIYF

v_gene: TRBV19
j_gene: TRBJ2-3
CDR3aa: CASSIGTRGLTDTQYF

v_gene: TRBV12-3/TRBV12-4
j_gene: TRBJ2-3
CDR3aa: CASSTGSDTQYF

v_gene: TRBV5-1
j_gene: TRBJ2-2
CDR3aa: CASRSRADTGELFF

v_gene: TRBV3-1
j_gene: TRBJ2-5
CDR3aa: CASSHLAGFQETQYF

v_gene: TRBV19
j_gene: TRBJ2-1
CDR3aa: CASSAWTSGSNEQFF

v_gene: TRBV10-3
j_gene: TRBJ2-1
CDR3aa: CAISRLAPLPSNEQFF

v_gene: TRBV7-9
j_gene: TRBJ2-3
CDR3aa: CASSFPSTDNTDTQYF

v_gene: TRBV6-2/TRBV6-3
j_gene: TRBJ2-2
CDR3aa: CAHAAGSDTGELFF

v_gene: TRBV29-1
j_gene: TRBJ2-5
CDR3aa: CSGDRAETQYF

v_gene: TRBV5-1
j_gene: TRBJ1-1
CDR3aa: CASSPMDRGDDGVNTEAFF